The 21 T cell receptor beta chains presented below share a single source sample, sequenced in a study of Tregs in tolerant kidney transplant recipients. The data were produced by immunoSEQ multiplex PCR, yet TCRdb's version contains in-frame clones alone and is incomplete. The table includes approximately 15,000 clones, roughly 75% detected once. The material was Tregs from blood, obtained before the transplant. The receptors derive from a human donor who received a combined kidney and bone marrow transplant.

This chain joins TRBV7-2 and TRBJ2-7; D is uncertain. The germline CDR1 and CDR2 sequences are SGHTA and FQGNSA. Deletions cut 5 bases from V and 0 bases from J, with 11 bases between. The CDR3 extends over 14 amino acids. The CDR3 DNA sequence: TGTGCCAGCAGCCCCCGTTCACACTCCTACGAGCAGTACTTC. Its protein product is CASSPRSHSYEQYF.

The chain recombines TRBV19 with TRBJ1-6, with a tentative D call TRBD1 (5 bases). This CDR3 is 15 amino acids long. The V end was cut by 3 bases, the J end by 6 bases, with 12 bases between. From germline, CDR1 is LNHDA and CDR2 SQIVND (reference sequence). The CDR3 DNA sequence: TGTGCCAGTAGTATCTCAGGGATCGGTAATTCACCCCTCCACTTT. It is translated as CASSISGIGNSPLHF.

The chain is built from TRBV6-1 and TRBJ2-5; TRBD2 matches 8 bases. The CDR3 is 15 amino acids. J was trimmed by 0 bases and V by 7 bases; bases with no gene match: 7. CDR1 and CDR2 (germline): MNHNS, SASEGT. As DNA, the CDR3 is TGTGCCAGCATGCACAGCGGGGGATACCAAGAGACCCAGTACTTC. It encodes CASMHSGGYQETQYF.

The rearrangement links TRBV6-4 to TRBJ2-1; 10 nucleotides align to TRBD1. The V gene end was trimmed by 4 bases and the J gene end by 7 bases; junction bases not matched to a gene: 7. CDR1 is MRHNA and CDR2 is SNTAGT in the germline V gene. The CDR3 runs to 15 residues. The DNA for the CDR3 is TGTGCCAGCAGTGTGGGACAGGGGTGGAGGAATGAGCAGTTCTTC. Residues: CASSVGQGWRNEQFF.

The V gene is TRBV27, the J gene TRBJ1-1; 10 bases agree with TRBD1. V lost 4 bases to trimming and J lost 8 bases; unmatched junction nucleotides: 4. This CDR3 spans 13 amino acids. Looked up from germline, CDR1 is MNHEY and CDR2 is SMNVEV (reference sequence). CDR3 nucleotide sequence: TGTGCCAGCAGTTCTGGACAGGGGGTGGAAGCTTTCTTT. Its translation is CASSSGQGVEAFF.

The CDR3 sequence: CAIRRKTGTGGGGNYGYTF. The CDR3, as DNA: TGTGCCATCAGGAGGAAAACCGGGACAGGGGGTGGGGGTAACTATGGCTACACCTTC. This chain connects TRBV10-3 to TRBJ1-2, with 11 bases lining up with TRBD1. Per the germline V gene, CDR1 is ENHRY and CDR2 is SYGVKD. The J segment lost 1 base and the V segment lost 6 bases, leaving 16 bases of the junction unmatched. CDR3 length equals 19 residues.

This rearrangement joins TRBV18 to TRBJ2-7; no clear D gene. The CDR3 length is 16 residues. V lost 2 bases, J lost 1 base, and 15 bases lay in between. Germline loops: CDR1 KGHSH, CDR2 LQKENI. The CDR3 sequence: CASSPSSSSRSYEQYF. CDR3 nucleotide sequence: TGTGCCAGCTCACCAAGTTCATCGTCCAGGTCCTACGAGCAGTACTTC.

The chain uses TRBV11-3 and TRBJ1-2; 8 bases map to TRBD1. This CDR3 contains 16 residues. V was clipped by 6 bases and J by 4 bases; unmatched bases: 13. Per the germline V gene, CDR1 is SGHNT and CDR2 is YENEEA. The CDR3 DNA reads as TGTGCCAGCAGACCATCACAGGGGGGACCTTTCTATGGCTACACCTTC. It yields the protein CASRPSQGGPFYGYTF.

This chain uses TRBV7-6 with TRBJ2-1, with 11 bases identical to TRBD2. The ends lost 5 bases at V and 6 bases at J; junction bases unmatched: 9. The germline CDR1 and CDR2 sequences are SGHVS and FNYEAQ. The CDR3 loop spans 16 amino acids. The CDR3: CASSLTGTSGSNEQFF. The CDR3 nucleotides read TGTGCCAGCAGCCTGACCGGGACTAGCGGATCCAATGAGCAGTTCTTC. Supplemented by reference TRBV7-6 and TRBJ2-1, the full variable domain reads GAGVSQSPRYKVTKRGQDVALRCDPISGHVSLYWYRQALGQGPEFLTYFNYEAQQDKSGLPNDRFSAERPEGSISTLTIQRTEQRDSAMYRCASSLTGTSGSNEQFFGPGTRLTVL.

The chain is built from TRBV18 and TRBJ2-3; tentative D call: TRBD2 (7 bases). The CDR3 covers 16 residues. Germline V lookup: CDR1 KGHSH, CDR2 LQKENI. V was pared by 3 bases and J by 6 bases, with 19 bases between. For the CDR3, the DNA is TGTGCCAGCTCACCCTTAGGGGGGACTATACTCGATACGCAGTATTTT. It codes for CASSPLGGTILDTQYF. Full variable domain (outside the CDR3, taken from reference TRBV18 and TRBJ2-3): NAGVMQNPRHLVRRRGQEARLRCSPMKGHSHVYWYRQLPEEGLKFMVYLQKENIIDESGMPKERFSAEFPKEGPSILRIQQVVRGDSAAYFCASSPLGGTILDTQYFGPGTRLTVL.

J is TRBJ2-3 and V is TRBV7-2; 13 bases are shared with TRBD2. The V segment lost 5 bases and the J segment 3 bases; nucleotides outside the gene matches: 8. The CDR3 contains 17 residues. Germline V gene data show CDR1 as SGHTA and CDR2 as FQGNSA. CDR3: CASSLSGLAGRTDTQYF. The CDR3 nucleotides are TGTGCCAGCAGCCTGTCGGGACTAGCGGGAAGGACAGATACGCAGTATTTT.

This clone was counted only a few times. The V call is TRBV2, the J call TRBJ2-3; unclear D gene. The germline V and J ends were trimmed by 7 bases and 4 bases, with 15 bases remaining between them. The germline V gene encodes CDR1 SNHLY and CDR2 FYNNEI. The CDR3 sequence is 14 residues long. The CDR3: CASTRARGADTQYF. In DNA form, the CDR3 reads TGTGCCAGCACCCGAGCCCGAGGCGCAGATACGCAGTATTTT. Together with reference TRBV2 and TRBJ2-3, the CDR3 gives the full variable domain: EPEVTQTPSHQVTQMGQEVILRCVPISNHLYFYWYRQILGQKVEFLVSFYNNEISEKSEIFDDQFSVERPDGSNFTLKIRSTKLEDSAMYFCASTRARGADTQYFGPGTRLTVL.

The chain carries TRBV5-1 and TRBJ2-7, with TRBD1 matching 7 bases. CDR1 SGHRS and CDR2 YFSETQ come from the germline V gene. The CDR3 runs to 15 residues. The trim removed 4 bases at V and 4 bases at J, leaving 11 bases unmatched. The DNA for the CDR3 is TGCGCCAGCAGCCCCCGACAGGGAACAGGGTACGAGCAGTACTTC. It encodes CASSPRQGTGYEQYF.

The rearrangement uses TRBV7-2 and TRBJ2-1; tentative D call: TRBD2 (6 bases). The V gene lost 3 bases and the J gene lost 2 bases, with 11 bases spanning the gap. Germline CDR1 reads SGHTA; CDR2 reads FQGNSA. This CDR3 contains 15 residues. For the CDR3, the DNA is TGTGCCAGCAGCTTTGCGGGGCTAGCCTACAATGAGCAGTTCTTC. The encoded protein is CASSFAGLAYNEQFF.

CDR3 protein: CASSPVPGEQFF. CDR3 bases: TGTGCCAGCAGCCCAGTGCCAGGTGAGCAGTTCTTC. The chain is built from TRBV11-2 and TRBJ2-1; D ambiguous. The germline CDR1 and CDR2 sequences are SGHAT and FQNNGV. Trimming removed 5 bases at V and 9 bases at J, with 11 bases between. CDR3 length: 12 amino acids.

The V call is TRBV4-1, the J call TRBJ2-3; 8 nucleotides agree with TRBD2. Germline V gene sequence: CDR1 MGHRA, CDR2 YSYEKL. The CDR3 is 15 residues long. J was trimmed by 2 bases and V by 0 bases; bases with no gene match: 1. The CDR3 reads CASSQEGLDTDTQYF. The CDR3 nucleotides are TGCGCCAGCAGCCAAGAGGGACTAGACACAGATACGCAGTATTTT.

V and J are TRBV30 and TRBJ2-1; D might be TRBD2 (7 bases). The CDR3 spans 15 residues. Germline V lookup: CDR1 GTSNPN, CDR2 SVGIG (reference sequence). The V end was cut by 3 bases, the J end by 8 bases, with 20 bases between. The CDR3 protein is CAWSRGRGPWDEQFF. CDR3 sequence (DNA): TGTGCCTGGAGCCGGGGGCGGGGGCCCTGGGATGAGCAGTTCTTC.

This clone turned up a few times. Here the CDR3 reads CASSYGRDYEQYF. The CDR3 bases are TGTGCCAGCAGTTACGGACGGGACTACGAGCAGTACTTC. V usage is TRBV6-6 and J usage is TRBJ2-7; D may be TRBD2 (5 bases). CDR3 length: 13 amino acids. The V gene lost 2 bases and the J gene lost 3 bases, with 8 bases spanning the gap. Germline lookup yields CDR1 MNHNY and CDR2 SVGAGI (reference sequence).

The chain links TRBV5-1 to TRBJ1-4, with D possibly TRBD1 on 6 matching bases. Germline V gene lookup returns CDR1 SGHRS and CDR2 YFSETQ. This CDR3 spans 14 amino acids. V was clipped by 3 bases and J by 5 bases, with 11 bases between them. DNA of the CDR3: TGCGCCAGCAGCTACAGGGAAGGGAATGAAAAACTGTTTTTT. Residues: CASSYREGNEKLFF.

The chain is built from TRBV11-2 and TRBJ2-7, with 12 nucleotides matching TRBD1. The CDR3 is 15 amino acids. Germline values: CDR1 SGHAT, CDR2 FQNNGV. V shed 4 bases, J shed 7 bases, and the junction held 8 bases outside the gene matches. The CDR3 reads CASSSGTGGAGEQYF. The CDR3 DNA sequence: TGTGCCAGCAGCTCGGGGACAGGGGGCGCGGGGGAGCAGTACTTC. Using reference TRBV11-2 and TRBJ2-7 for the parts outside the CDR3, the full variable domain is EAGVAQSPRYKIIEKRQSVAFWCNPISGHATLYWYQQILGQGPKLLIQFQNNGVVDDSQLPKDRFSAERLKGVDSTLKIQPAKLEDSAVYLCASSSGTGGAGEQYFGPGTRLTVT.

The genes are TRBV11-3 and TRBJ2-1, with a weak D call TRBD2 (6 bases). The CDR3 is 17 residues long. Germline CDR1 reads SGHNT; CDR2 reads YENEEA. V lost 7 bases and J 2 bases, leaving 21 bases between the germline ends. The CDR3 spells CASTPPNAGRTYNEQFF. The CDR3 DNA reads as TGTGCCAGCACCCCGCCGAATGCGGGGAGGACCTACAATGAGCAGTTCTTC.